This passage covers 10 T cell receptor beta chains from one sample sequenced in a study of response to subunit inactivated influenza vaccine. TCRdb itself ran the RT-PCR reads through MiXCR, one entry per CDR3 protein. The data show almost 600,000 distinct CDR3 sequences, 14% seen once. The source material was PBMCs from blood, sampled 11 to 12 days after vaccination. Receptors originate from a man aged 45-60 years who received an inactivated influenza vaccine.

V usage is TRBV15 and J usage is TRBJ1-6; perhaps TRBD1 as D (6 bases). CDR1 and CDR2 (germline): LNHNV, YYDKDF (reference sequence). The CDR3 contains 14 residues. Trimming cost V 8 bases and J 10 bases, with 18 bases left between them. CDR3 bases: TGTGCCACCTCTGGGGGCAGAAGCCTCTCACCCCTCCACTTT. Translating it yields CATSGGRSLSPLHF.

V usage is TRBV6-1 and J usage is TRBJ2-7, with 12 bases lining up with TRBD2. Germline V gene data show CDR1 as MNHNS and CDR2 as SASEGT. The length of the CDR3 is 17 residues. V gave up 6 bases and J gave up 3 bases; unmatched junction bases: 12. For the CDR3, the DNA is TGTGCCAGCAGGGATACTAGCGGGGGGTCCAATATCTACGAGCAGTACTTC. Translating it yields CASRDTSGGSNIYEQYF.

This clonotype was recorded a few times. V and J are TRBV7-9 and TRBJ2-6; D is perhaps TRBD1 (5 bases). The CDR3 runs to 16 residues. Trimming took 5 bases from V and 2 from J, leaving 13 bases between them. Germline V gene lookup returns CDR1 SEHNR and CDR2 FQNEAQ (reference sequence). The CDR3 coding sequence is TGTGCCAGCAGCCCAGGGTCAGGAACTGGGGCCAACGTCCTGACTTTC. It yields the protein CASSPGSGTGANVLTF.

V and J are TRBV29-1 and TRBJ1-2; possible D gene TRBD1, 5 bases. V was pared by 6 bases and J by 8 bases, with 16 bases between. Germline V lookup: CDR1 SQVTM, CDR2 ANQGSEA. The CDR3 extends over 12 amino acids. CDR3 nucleotide sequence: TGCAGCGTAGGGGACCGGATGGGAGGCTACACCTTC. As protein: CSVGDRMGGYTF.

This clonotype was seen a few times. The CDR3 DNA sequence: TGCAGCGGGGGTAGCGCTGGTATGAACAATGAGCAGTTCTTC. It yields the protein CSGGSAGMNNEQFF. The chain carries TRBV29-1 and TRBJ2-1; the D gene is possibly TRBD2 (5 bases). Trimming pared 7 bases from V and 5 bases from J, leaving 18 bases between. In germline, CDR1 is SQVTM, CDR2 ANQGSEA. The CDR3 has 14 amino acids.

The CDR3 loop reads CSVAQTFSYNEQFF. The CDR3 nucleotides read TGCAGCGTTGCCCAGACATTCTCCTACAATGAGCAGTTCTTC. The V and J genes are TRBV29-1 and TRBJ2-1; D gene unclear. CDR1 and CDR2 from the germline V gene are SQVTM and ANQGSEA. CDR3 length equals 14 residues. Deletions cut 4 bases from V and 0 bases from J, with 10 bases between.

The chain carries TRBV12-3 or TRBV12-4 and TRBJ2-7, with TRBD1 matching 8 bases. This CDR3 has 13 residues. J lost 6 bases, V lost 3 bases, and 4 bases had no gene match. The CDR3 here is CASSLSQGAEQYF. In DNA, the CDR3 is TGTGCCAGCAGTTTGTCGCAGGGGGCCGAGCAGTACTTC.

This clonotype occurred a few times. The rearrangement joins TRBV9 to TRBJ1-1; D call uncertain. CDR1 is SGDLS and CDR2 is YYNGEE in the germline V gene. The CDR3 extends over 13 amino acids. V lost 3 bases to trimming and J lost 4 bases, with 10 bases between them. The CDR3 bases are TGTGCCAGCAGCGCCGGTTGGTCCACTGAAGCTTTCTTT. Encoded protein: CASSAGWSTEAFF.

This clonotype has just a few counts. The V gene is TRBV29-1, the J gene TRBJ2-2; TRBD2 matches at 9 bases. The V and J ends lost 6 bases and 7 bases, in that order; junction bases with no gene match: 6. CDR1 and CDR2 (germline): SQVTM, ANQGSEA. The CDR3 sequence is 13 residues long. The CDR3 here is CSVVPRGGGELFF. In DNA form, the CDR3 reads TGCAGCGTCGTTCCGCGGGGGGGCGGGGAGCTGTTTTTT.

The V call is TRBV29-1, the J call TRBJ1-2; D unclear. The germline V gene has CDR1 SQVTM and CDR2 ANQGSEA. CDR3 length: 11 amino acids. V lost 4 bases and J 8 bases, leaving 11 bases between the germline ends. CDR3 residues: CSVVTRRGYTF. The DNA of the CDR3 is TGCAGCGTTGTCACTCGGAGGGGCTACACCTTC.